This TCR beta chain appears in the sequencing data of a study of regulatory T cells in long-lasting Graves disease. Concerning this clonotype: Its antigen is undetermined. A much bigger clone sits one base away, suggesting this may be a read error.

Through Arm-PCR of CDR3 regions and iRepertoire HTBI primers, TCR beta libraries were built. MiXCR, applied by TCRdb to the multiplex PCR reads, yields one record per CDR3 protein. The repertoire holds 360,000 or so distinct CDR3 sequences, 10% to 15% seen once, with over 15% in the top ten. This CDR3 region has 17 residues. V shed 7 bases, J shed 0 bases, and the junction held 17 bases outside the gene matches. Germline values: CDR1 DFQATT, CDR2 SNEGSKA (reference sequence). The study's findings and limits: Among samples with persistent disease, TRBV28, TRBJ1-2 and TRBJ2-5 were favored.

Time point in this sample: newly diagnosed GD, antithyroid drugs for less than 3 months. The TCR library was made from RNA extracted from PBMCs. Graves' disease diagnoses used American Thyroid Association guidelines. These data were also reused for a study on T cells in Graves' hyperthyroidism and ophthalmopathy. Per that study: Each diagnosis was grounded in clinical symptoms, serum thyroxine and TRAb, thyroid ultrasound, and orbital computed tomography. Using the HTBI primer set, a first-round RT-PCR was run on the TCR CDR3.

The source is a woman aged 18-29 years with Graves disease. Source: peripheral blood mononuclear cells (PBMCs), taken at new diagnosis, from a patient treated with antithyroid drugs. The rearrangement joins TRBV20-1 to TRBJ1-1; 7 bases align to TRBD1. CDR3 amino acids: CSVSKARTGYMNTEAFF. The CDR3 DNA sequence: TGCAGTGTTAGTAAGGCCCGGACAGGTTACATGAACACTGAAGCTTTCTTT.